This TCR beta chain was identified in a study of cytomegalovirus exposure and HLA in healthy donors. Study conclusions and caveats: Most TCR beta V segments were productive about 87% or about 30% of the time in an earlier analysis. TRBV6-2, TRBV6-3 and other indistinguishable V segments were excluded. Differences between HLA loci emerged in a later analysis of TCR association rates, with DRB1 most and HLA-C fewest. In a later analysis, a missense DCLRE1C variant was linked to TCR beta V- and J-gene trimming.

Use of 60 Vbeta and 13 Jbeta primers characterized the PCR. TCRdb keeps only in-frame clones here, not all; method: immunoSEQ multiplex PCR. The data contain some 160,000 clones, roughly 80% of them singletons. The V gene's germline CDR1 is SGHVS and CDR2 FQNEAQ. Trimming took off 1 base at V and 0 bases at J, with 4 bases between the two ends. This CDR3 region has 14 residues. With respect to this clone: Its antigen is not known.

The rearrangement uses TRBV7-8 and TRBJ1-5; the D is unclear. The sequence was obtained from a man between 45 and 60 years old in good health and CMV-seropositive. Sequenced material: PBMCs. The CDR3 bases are TGTGCCAGCAGCTTAGACAGTAGCAATCAGCCCCAGCATTTT. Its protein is CASSLDSSNQPQHF.